The clone carrying this T cell receptor (beta chain) was seen once. Its antigen remains unidentified. The data are from a study of early stage breast cancer tumors. Background on the study: Of around 16 invasive breast tumors, more than ten were hormone receptor-positive, HER2-negative.

Germline CDR1 reads MNHEY; CDR2 reads SVGAGI. CDR3 length: 15 amino acids. The trim removed 6 bases at V and 1 base at J, leaving 6 bases unmatched. TCRdb's table, derived via immunoSEQ multiplex PCR, lists solely in-frame clones and lacks some. The table includes 45,000 to 65,000 clones, around 78% detected once. Study-wide points: Most shared enriched TCRB sequences were commonly generated ones. Compared with adjacent normal breast tissue, tumors showed about 2.3-fold greater T cell density and higher clonality.

Sequenced material: blood. The sequence was obtained from a person aged 40-50 years with breast cancer. The chain joins TRBV6-5 to TRBJ2-5, with 9 nucleotides matching TRBD2. The CDR3: CASSRPTSGQETQYF. CDR3 in DNA: TGTGCCAGCAGCCGCCCGACTAGCGGCCAAGAGACCCAGTACTTC.